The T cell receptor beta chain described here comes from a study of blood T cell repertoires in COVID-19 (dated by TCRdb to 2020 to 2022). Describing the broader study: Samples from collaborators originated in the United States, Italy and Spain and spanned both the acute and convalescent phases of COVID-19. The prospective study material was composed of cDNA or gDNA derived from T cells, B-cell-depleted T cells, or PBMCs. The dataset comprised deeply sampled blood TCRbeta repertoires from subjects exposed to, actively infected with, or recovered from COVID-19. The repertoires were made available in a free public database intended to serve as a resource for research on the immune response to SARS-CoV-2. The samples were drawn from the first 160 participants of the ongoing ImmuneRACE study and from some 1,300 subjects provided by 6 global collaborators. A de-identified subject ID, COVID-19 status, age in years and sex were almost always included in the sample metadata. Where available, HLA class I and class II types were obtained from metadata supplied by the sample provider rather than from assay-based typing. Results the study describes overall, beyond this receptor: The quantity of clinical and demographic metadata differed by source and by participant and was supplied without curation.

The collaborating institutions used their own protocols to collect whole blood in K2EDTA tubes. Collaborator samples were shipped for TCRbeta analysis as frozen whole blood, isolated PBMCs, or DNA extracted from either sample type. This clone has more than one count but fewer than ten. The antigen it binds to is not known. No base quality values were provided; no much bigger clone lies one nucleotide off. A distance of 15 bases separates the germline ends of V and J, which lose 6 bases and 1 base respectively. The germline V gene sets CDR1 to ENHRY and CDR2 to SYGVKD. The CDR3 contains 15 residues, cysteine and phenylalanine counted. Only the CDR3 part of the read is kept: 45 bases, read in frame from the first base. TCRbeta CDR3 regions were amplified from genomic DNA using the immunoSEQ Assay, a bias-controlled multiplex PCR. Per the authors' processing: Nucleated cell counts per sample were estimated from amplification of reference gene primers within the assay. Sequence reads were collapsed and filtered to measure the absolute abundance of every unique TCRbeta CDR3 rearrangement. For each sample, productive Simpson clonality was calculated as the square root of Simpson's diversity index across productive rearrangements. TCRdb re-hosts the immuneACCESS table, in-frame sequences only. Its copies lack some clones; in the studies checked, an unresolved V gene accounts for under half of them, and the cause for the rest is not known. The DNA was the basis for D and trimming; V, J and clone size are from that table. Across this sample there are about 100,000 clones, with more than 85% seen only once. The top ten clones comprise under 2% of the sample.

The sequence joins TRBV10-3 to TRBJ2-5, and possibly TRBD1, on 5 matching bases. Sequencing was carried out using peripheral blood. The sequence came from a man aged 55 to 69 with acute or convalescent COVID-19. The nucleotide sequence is TGTGCCATCAGGCCAGATACAGGTGGCCAAGAGACCCAGTACTTC. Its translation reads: CAIRPDTGGQETQYF.